The clone carrying this T cell receptor (beta chain) was observed a few times. The antigen remains unidentified. The data derive from a study of T-cell memory formation after mild COVID-19. Overall study: TCR clusters mostly belonged to single donors.

General study findings and limits: A second wave expanding day 15 to 37 was CD4+-biased; contracting clones were balanced. The study detected some responding clones in pre-infection memory, suggesting cross-reactive memory joined.

From germline, CDR1 is DFQATT and CDR2 SNEGSKA (reference sequence). The CDR3 is made up of 15 amino acids. With 3 bases clipped from V and 2 bases from J, the junction kept 6 bases outside the gene matches. TCRdb fed the 5' RACE reads into MiXCR, producing one record per CDR3 protein. The table shows around 83,000 distinct CDR3 sequences, with around 27% occurring only once. The genes are TRBV20-1 and TRBJ2-3; 9 bases are shared with TRBD1. Material: PBMCs or a T cell subset sorted from them (not recorded which). This TCR was recovered from a man younger than 35 who had mild COVID-19 (a few samples of this study predate the infection). Cell type and time point are not known. The CDR3 sequence: CSAREQGAPTDTQYF. CDR3 nucleotide sequence: TGCAGTGCTAGGGAACAGGGGGCGCCCACAGATACGCAGTATTTT.